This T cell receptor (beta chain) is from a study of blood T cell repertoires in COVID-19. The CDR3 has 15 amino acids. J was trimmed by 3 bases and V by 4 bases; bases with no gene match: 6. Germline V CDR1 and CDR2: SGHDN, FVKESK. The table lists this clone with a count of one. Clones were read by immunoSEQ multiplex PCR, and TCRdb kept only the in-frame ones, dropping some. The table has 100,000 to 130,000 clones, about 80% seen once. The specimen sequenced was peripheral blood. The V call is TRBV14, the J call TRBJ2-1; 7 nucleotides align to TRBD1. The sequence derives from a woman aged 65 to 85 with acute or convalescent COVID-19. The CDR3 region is CASSPAGGYYNEQFF. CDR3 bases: TGTGCCAGCAGCCCAGCAGGGGGTTACTACAATGAGCAGTTCTTC.